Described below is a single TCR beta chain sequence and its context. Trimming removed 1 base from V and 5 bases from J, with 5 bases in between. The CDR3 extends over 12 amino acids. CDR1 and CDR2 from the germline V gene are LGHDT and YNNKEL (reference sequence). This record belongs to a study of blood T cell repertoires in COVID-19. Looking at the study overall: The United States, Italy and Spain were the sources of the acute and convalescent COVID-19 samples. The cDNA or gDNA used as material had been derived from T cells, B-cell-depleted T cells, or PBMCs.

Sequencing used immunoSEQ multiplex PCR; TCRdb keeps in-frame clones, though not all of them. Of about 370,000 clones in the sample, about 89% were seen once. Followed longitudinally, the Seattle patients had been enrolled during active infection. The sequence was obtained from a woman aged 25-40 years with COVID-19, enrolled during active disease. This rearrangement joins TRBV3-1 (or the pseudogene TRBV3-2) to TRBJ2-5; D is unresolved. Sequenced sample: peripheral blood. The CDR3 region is CASSQGAETQYF. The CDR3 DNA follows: TGTGCCAGCAGCCAAGGGGCTGAGACCCAGTACTTC.